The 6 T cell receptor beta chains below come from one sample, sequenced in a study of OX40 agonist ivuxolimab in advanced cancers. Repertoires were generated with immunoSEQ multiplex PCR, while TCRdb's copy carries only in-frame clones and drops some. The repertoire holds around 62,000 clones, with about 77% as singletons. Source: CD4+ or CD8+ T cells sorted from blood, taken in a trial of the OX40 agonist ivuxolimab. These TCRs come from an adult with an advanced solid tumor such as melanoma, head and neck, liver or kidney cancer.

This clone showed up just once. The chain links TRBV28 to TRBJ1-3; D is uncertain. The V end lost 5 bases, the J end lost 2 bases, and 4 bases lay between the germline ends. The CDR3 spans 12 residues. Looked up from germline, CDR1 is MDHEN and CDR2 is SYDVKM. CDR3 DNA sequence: TGTGCCAGCAGTCCCCCTGGAAACACCATATATTTT. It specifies CASSPPGNTIYF.

The CDR3 DNA reads TGTGCCAGCAGACCCGACAGGGAAACAACTAATGAAAAACTGTTTTTT. Protein: CASRPDRETTNEKLFF. The V and J genes are TRBV27 and TRBJ1-4, with 7 bases aligning to TRBD1. With V trimmed by 6 bases and J by 0 bases, 7 bases remained unmatched. This CDR3 has 16 residues. Germline V lookup: CDR1 MNHEY, CDR2 SMNVEV (reference sequence).

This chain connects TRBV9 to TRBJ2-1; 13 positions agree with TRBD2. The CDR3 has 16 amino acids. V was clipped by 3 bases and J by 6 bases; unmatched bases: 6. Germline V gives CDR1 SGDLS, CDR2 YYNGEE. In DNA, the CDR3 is TGTGCCAGCAGCGCAACTAGCGGGGGGGCTCTCAATGAGCAGTTCTTC. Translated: CASSATSGGALNEQFF.

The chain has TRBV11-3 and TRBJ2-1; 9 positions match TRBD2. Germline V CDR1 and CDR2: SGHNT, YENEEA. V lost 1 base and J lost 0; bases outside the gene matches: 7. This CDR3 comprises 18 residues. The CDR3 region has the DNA TGTGCCAGCAGCTTAGGGACTAGCGCATCGAGCTCCTACAATGAGCAGTTCTTC. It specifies CASSLGTSASSSYNEQFF.

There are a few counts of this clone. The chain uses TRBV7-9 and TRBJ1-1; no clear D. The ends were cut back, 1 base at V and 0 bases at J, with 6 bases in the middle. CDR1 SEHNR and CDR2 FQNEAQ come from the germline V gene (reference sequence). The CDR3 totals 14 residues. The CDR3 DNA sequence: TGTGCCAGCAGCTTAGGAGACCTGAACACTGAAGCTTTCTTT. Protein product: CASSLGDLNTEAFF.

The CDR3 nucleotides are TGTGCCATCAGGACAGCGCAGAACACTGAAGCTTTCTTT. This codes for CAIRTAQNTEAFF. The genes are TRBV10-3 and TRBJ1-1, with D possibly being TRBD1 (5 bases). The V end was cut by 6 bases, the J end by 1 base, with 9 bases between. There are 13 residues in the CDR3. Germline CDR1 ENHRY, CDR2 SYGVKD.